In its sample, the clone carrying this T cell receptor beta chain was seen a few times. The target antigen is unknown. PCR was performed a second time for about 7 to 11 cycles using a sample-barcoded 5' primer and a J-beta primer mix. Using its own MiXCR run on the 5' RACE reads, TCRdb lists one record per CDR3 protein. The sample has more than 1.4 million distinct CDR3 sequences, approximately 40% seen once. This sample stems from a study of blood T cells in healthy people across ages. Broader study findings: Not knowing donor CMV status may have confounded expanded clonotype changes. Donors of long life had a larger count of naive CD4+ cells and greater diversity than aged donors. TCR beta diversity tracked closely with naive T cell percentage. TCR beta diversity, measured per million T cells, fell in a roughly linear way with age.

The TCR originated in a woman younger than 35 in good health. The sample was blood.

The CDR3 nucleotides are TGTGCCAGCAGGGTATGGGACACTGAAGCTTTCTTT. Translation gives CASRVWDTEAFF. The chain recombines TRBV25-1 with TRBJ1-1; no reliable D call. Germline V gene sequence: CDR1 MGHDK, CDR2 SYGVNS. There are 12 residues in the CDR3. Trimming stripped 6 bases from V and 3 bases from J, with 8 bases between.